This T cell receptor beta chain was identified in a study of cytomegalovirus exposure and HLA in healthy donors. Looking at the study overall: Inside one of the first data releases sat around 80 million unique TCRs taken from HLA-typed donors.

The PCR made use of 60 Vbeta and 13 Jbeta primers. The table came from immunoSEQ multiplex PCR; TCRdb's copy has only in-frame clones and leaves some out. The sample includes under 200,000 clones, around three quarters of them seen just once. The germline V and J ends were trimmed by 6 bases and 4 bases, with 16 bases remaining between them. Looked up from germline, CDR1 is MNHNY and CDR2 is SVGAGI (reference sequence). The CDR3 length is 14 residues. A remark on this clone: Its antigen is as yet unknown.

Overall study findings and caveats: On later analysis, the bulk of CMV-associated TCR beta chains appeared to be HLA-restricted. Exclusion applied to some V segments, including TRBV6-2 and TRBV6-3, as they were indistinguishable.

This clonotype was obtained from a man aged 35 to 55 in good health and CMV-seronegative. The chain joins TRBV6-6 to TRBJ2-7, with a weak D call TRBD1 (5 bases). The sample taken for sequencing was PBMCs. CDR3 sequence reads: CASRAEGAVYEQYF. The CDR3 bases are TGTGCCAGCAGGGCGGAAGGGGCAGTATACGAGCAGTACTTC.